The entry below gives a single TCR beta chain sequence along with its context. This entry belongs to a study of blood T cell repertoires in COVID-19. Turning to the study itself: Acute and convalescent COVID-19 samples came from the United States, Italy and Spain. PBMCs, B-cell-depleted T cells, or T cells were the source of the cDNA or gDNA that made up the material.

Authors' data handling: Reference gene primer amplification yielded estimated nucleated cell counts. The method was immunoSEQ multiplex PCR; TCRdb's version includes in-frame clones alone and lacks a portion of them. The D gene and trimming were derived from the DNA, and the V and J assignments and clone size from that table. The sample includes about 270,000 clones, 80% to 95% of them seen just once. A Seattle source enrolled patients during active infection and followed them longitudinally. The TCR comes from a person aged 18-35 years with COVID-19, enrolled during active disease. Sequenced material: peripheral blood.

The CDR3 reads CATSSTDGGGGNQPQHF. The DNA of the CDR3 is TGTGCCACCAGCAGCACGGACGGCGGCGGGGGCAATCAGCCCCAGCATTTT. This chain uses TRBV24-1 with TRBJ1-5; D gene uncertain. The V end lost 7 bases, the J end lost 2 bases, and 20 bases lay between the germline ends. CDR3 length equals 17 residues. Per the germline V gene, CDR1 is KGHDR and CDR2 is SFDVKD.